What follows are 25 T cell receptor beta chains derived from one specimen sequenced in a study of PD-1 blockade in classical Hodgkin lymphoma. Time point given: cycle 4 day 1 (C4D1), after less than seven weeks of nivolumab. After autologous stem cell transplantation all patients relapsed, and prior brentuximab vedotin exposure differed between cohorts. Some clones are missing from TCRdb's copy, which holds only in-frame ones; the method was immunoSEQ multiplex PCR. The table shows about 25,000 clones, with 70% to 80% occurring only once. The sequencing used peripheral blood mononuclear cells (PBMCs), collected before the fourth cycle of nivolumab. The origin of the receptors is a human donor with classical Hodgkin lymphoma.

The J gene is TRBJ2-7, the V gene TRBV6-1; D uncertain. Germline V gene sequence: CDR1 MNHNS, CDR2 SASEGT. The CDR3 spans 12 residues. With 3 bases removed from V and 3 bases from J, the gap between germline ends came to 6 bases. CDR3 loop: CASSEGHYEQYF. In DNA, the CDR3 is TGTGCCAGCAGTGAGGGCCACTACGAGCAGTACTTC.

This rearrangement joins TRBV2 to TRBJ2-1; 7 bases are shared with TRBD2. The CDR3 is 15 residues long. The germline V gene encodes CDR1 SNHLY and CDR2 FYNNEI. J lost 2 bases, V lost 8 bases, and 9 bases had no gene match. As DNA, the CDR3 is TGTGCCAGCGCTGGGGGGGGAGGGGCCTACAATGAGCAGTTCTTC. Protein product: CASAGGGGAYNEQFF.

The CDR3 nucleotides are TGTGCCCTAGTGGGGGGGAGCTCCTACGAGCAGTACTTC. Translated, it gives CALVGGSSYEQYF. The chain carries TRBV21-1 and TRBJ2-7; the table's D call of TRBD2 was not tested on the DNA. TRBV21-1 is flagged as a pseudogene. The CDR3 consists of 13 residues.

This clone was recorded only once. The chain combines TRBV7-9 with TRBJ2-3; 10 nucleotides align to TRBD1. Germline V CDR1 and CDR2: SEHNR, FQNEAQ (reference sequence). CDR3 length equals 17 residues. V was clipped by 5 bases and J by 3 bases; unmatched bases: 11. This chain's CDR3 is CASSGRDRGPTTDTQYF. DNA for the CDR3: TGTGCCAGCAGCGGAAGGGACAGGGGACCGACGACAGATACGCAGTATTTT.

For the CDR3, the DNA is TGTGCCCGCCCTCCAGCGCCGACGGAAAAAGAGACCCAGTACTTC. This codes for CARPPAPTEKETQYF. The chain is built from TRBV19 and TRBJ2-5; D gene ambiguous. V was shortened by 11 bases and J by 3 bases, with 22 bases between the two germline ends. The CDR3 sequence is 15 residues long. CDR1 and CDR2 (germline): LNHDA, SQIVND (reference sequence). Combining the CDR3 with reference TRBV19 and TRBJ2-5 gives the whole variable domain DGGITQSPKYLFRKEGQNVTLSCEQNLNHDAMYWYRQDPGQGLRLIYYSQIVNDFQKGDIAEGYSVSREKKESFPLTVTSAQKNPTAFYLCARPPAPTEKETQYFGPGTRLLVL.

The chain carries TRBV6-4 and TRBJ1-3, with 9 bases fitting TRBD1. Trimming at V came to 5 bases and at J to 4 bases, leaving 9 bases not matched to a gene. Germline lookup yields CDR1 MRHNA and CDR2 SNTAGT. The CDR3 contains 16 residues. CDR3 region: CASSPPGQGTGNTIYF. The CDR3 bases are TGTGCCAGCAGTCCTCCAGGACAGGGGACGGGAAACACCATATATTTT.

The genes are TRBV10-2 and TRBJ2-7; possibly TRBD1 for D (6 bases). The germline CDR1 and CDR2 sequences are WSHSY and SAAADI. V lost 8 bases to trimming and J lost 4 bases, with 12 bases between them. The CDR3 spans 12 residues. CDR3 bases: TGCGCCAGCCGGGACAACCTGTACGAGCAGTACGTC. Encoded protein: CASRDNLYEQYV.

The chain links TRBV30 to TRBJ1-3; D possibly corresponds to TRBD1 (6 bases). Germline loops: CDR1 GTSNPN, CDR2 SVGIG (reference sequence). This CDR3 region has 13 residues. Trimming cost V 8 bases and J 0 bases, with 11 bases left between them. The DNA for the CDR3 is TGTGCCACAGGGATTCACTCTGGAAACACCATATATTTT. Translated: CATGIHSGNTIYF. Looking up the rest from reference TRBV30 and TRBJ1-3 gives the full variable domain: SQTIHQWPATLVQPVGSPLSLECTVEGTSNPNLYWYRQAAGRGLQLLFYSVGIGQISSEVPQNLSASRPQDRQFILSSKKLLLSDSGFYLCATGIHSGNTIYFGEGSWLTVV.

The CDR3 DNA follows: TGTGCCAGCACTATGAGCCTTGTGGCCTCTTATGGCTACACCTTC. Translated, it gives CASTMSLVASYGYTF. The chain couples TRBV28 to TRBJ1-2; D not resolved. The V and J ends lost 7 bases and 5 bases respectively, with 20 bases between them. Germline-derived CDR1 and CDR2 are MDHEN and SYDVKM. This CDR3 is built from 15 residues.

V gene TRBV2 combines with J gene TRBJ1-1, with TRBD1 matching 8 bases. The CDR3 has 14 amino acids. The V segment lost 6 bases and the J segment 3 bases; nucleotides outside the gene matches: 6. CDR1 is SNHLY and CDR2 is FYNNEI in the germline V gene. The CDR3 here is CASSGPGQDTEAFF. As DNA, the CDR3 is TGTGCCAGCAGCGGACCGGGACAGGACACTGAAGCTTTCTTT.

This clone has only a few counts. The chain recombines TRBV10-2 with TRBJ1-1; no reliable D call. V gave up 3 bases and J gave up 11 bases, with 25 bases separating them. Germline CDR1 is WSHSY and CDR2 is SAAADI. The CDR3 runs to 16 residues. The CDR3 DNA sequence: TGCGCCAGCAGTGAACTGATTTGGCGAACAGACGAAGAGGCTTTCTTT. It codes for CASSELIWRTDEEAFF.

The chain employs TRBV7-9 and TRBJ2-1; weak D call: TRBD2 (7 bases). Germline-derived CDR1 and CDR2 are SEHNR and FQNEAQ (reference sequence). V was trimmed by 11 bases and J by 1 base, leaving 24 bases between them. This CDR3 is built from 17 residues. The CDR3 spells CADPSRGGRGSYNEQFF. In nucleotides, the CDR3 is TGTGCCGACCCCTCAAGGGGGGGGAGAGGGTCCTACAATGAGCAGTTCTTC.

By its share, this clone is medium-sized (0.01 to 0.1%). The rearrangement joins TRBV6-6 to TRBJ1-1, with D possibly matching TRBD1 (5 bases). The CDR3 spans 15 residues. Deletions cut 7 bases from V and 1 base from J, with 16 bases between. Germline V gives CDR1 MNHNY, CDR2 SVGAGI (reference sequence). The CDR3 DNA is TGTGCCAGCATTGTCGAGTGGGGGACGAACACTGAAGCTTTCTTT. This sequence encodes CASIVEWGTNTEAFF.

The sample holds one count of this clone. V usage is TRBV27 and J usage is TRBJ1-4; D is uncertain. The CDR3 sequence is 13 residues long. Trimming stripped 3 bases from V and 5 bases from J, with 7 bases between. The germline gives CDR1 MNHEY, CDR2 SMNVEV (reference sequence). CDR3 loop: CASSFWQNEKLFF. CDR3 sequence (DNA): TGTGCCAGCAGTTTTTGGCAGAATGAAAAACTGTTTTTT.

The chain employs TRBV7-2 and TRBJ1-5, with no clear D. Looked up from germline, CDR1 is SGHTA and CDR2 is FQGNSA. This CDR3 is 13 amino acids long. V shed 1 base and J shed 5 bases, with 6 bases lying between them. CDR3 in amino acids: CASSLVDHQPQHF. CDR3 DNA sequence: TGTGCCAGCAGCTTAGTTGATCATCAGCCCCAGCATTTT.

In its sample, this clone was seen once. CDR3 residues: CASAPSGTDTQYF. The DNA for the CDR3 is TGTGCCAGCGCCCCCTCTGGCACAGATACGCAGTATTTT. V and J are TRBV7-9 and TRBJ2-3, with D hard to call. Germline V gives CDR1 SEHNR, CDR2 FQNEAQ (reference sequence). This CDR3 has 13 residues. Between the trimmed V and J ends, which lost 8 bases and 1 base, there was a span of 10 bases.

The chain couples TRBV4-3 to TRBJ1-2; D is unresolved. The germline V gene has CDR1 LGHNA and CDR2 YSLEER. This CDR3 contains 15 residues. V shed 0 bases and J shed 4 bases, with 12 bases lying between them. CDR3 DNA sequence: TGCGCCAGCAGCCAAGATACCGGGCGGGCCTATGGCTACACCTTC. As protein: CASSQDTGRAYGYTF.

This clone was seen just once. At one of its ends the junction is not consistent with the germline gene, which may arise from a read error. The V call is TRBV7-7, the J call TRBJ2-1; D perhaps matches TRBD2 (6 bases). The CDR3 is 19 residues long. Germline values: CDR1 SSHAT, CDR2 FNYEAQ (reference sequence). CDR3 protein: CASILTPRLIRGNYNEQFF. CDR3 nucleotide sequence: TGTGCTAGCATTCTCACCCCCCGGCTGATACGGGGGAACTACAATGAGCAGTTCTTC.

Note on this clone: One junction end does not reproduce the germline sequence, and a read error may be involved. The J gene is TRBJ1-3, the V gene TRBV5-3; D call uncertain. TRBV5-3 is given ORF status, its function remaining uncertain. CDR3 size: 13 residues. The CDR3 nucleotides read TGTGCCAGCAGCTTCGAGTCTGGAAACACCATATATTTT. The encoded protein is CASSFESGNTIYF.

This chain connects TRBV5-1 to TRBJ2-2; D may be TRBD2 (5 bases). V lost 6 bases and J 4 bases, leaving 13 bases between the germline ends. CDR3 size: 14 residues. The germline CDR1 and CDR2 sequences are SGHRS and YFSETQ. In DNA, the CDR3 is TGCGCCAGCATGGGAGCCGCGAGCACCGGGGAGCTGTTTTTT. This sequence encodes CASMGAASTGELFF.

The table lists this clone with a count of one. The chain carries TRBV18 and TRBJ1-1; D gene ambiguous. V was shortened by 3 bases and J by 5 bases, with 16 bases between the two germline ends. The CDR3 consists of 15 residues. Germline V gene lookup returns CDR1 KGHSH and CDR2 LQKENI. The CDR3 DNA is TGTGCCAGCTCACCTGGGTCATTCGGGAAAACTGAAGCTTTCTTT. It is translated as CASSPGSFGKTEAFF.

The rearrangement uses TRBV28 and TRBJ2-3, with unresolved D. The CDR3 covers 13 residues. The V gene lost 3 bases and the J gene lost 6 bases, with 10 bases spanning the gap. Germline CDR1 is MDHEN and CDR2 is SYDVKM. For the CDR3, the DNA is TGTGCCAGCAGTTTTACCGTACCCGATACGCAGTATTTT. Residues: CASSFTVPDTQYF.

The CDR3 nucleotides are TGTGCCAGCAGTTTAACAGAACGTCATCAGCCCCAGCATTTT. This encodes CASSLTERHQPQHF. The V call is TRBV28, the J call TRBJ1-5; D ambiguous. V shed 2 bases and J shed 5 bases, with 10 bases lying between them. The CDR3 consists of 14 residues. Germline lookup yields CDR1 MDHEN and CDR2 SYDVKM.

This clone is deemed medium-sized (0.01 to 0.1%). The V and J genes are TRBV19 and TRBJ1-1; a possible D gene is TRBD1 (5 bases). Trimming removed 6 bases at V and 5 bases at J, with 16 bases between. The CDR3 loop spans 14 amino acids. From germline, CDR1 is LNHDA and CDR2 SQIVND (reference sequence). The CDR3 region has the DNA TGTGCCAGTAGGTCGACAGCGCTCGCTACTGAAGCTTTCTTT. Translated: CASRSTALATEAFF.

The CDR3 spells CASSYATMNTEAFF. CDR3 coding DNA: TGTGCCAGCAGTTACGCGACAATGAACACTGAAGCTTTCTTT. This chain uses TRBV6-5 with TRBJ1-1; D gene uncertain. V was shortened by 2 bases and J by 0 bases, with 7 bases between the two germline ends. The germline CDR1 and CDR2 sequences are MNHEY and SVGAGI. The CDR3 runs to 14 residues.